This T cell receptor beta chain came from a study of blood T cell repertoires in COVID-19. Turning to the study itself: There were acute and convalescent COVID-19 samples, and they came from the United States, Italy and Spain. Sample material is recorded as cDNA or gDNA derived from T cells, B-cell-depleted T cells, or PBMCs.

The CDR3 is 13 amino acids. The V and J ends lost 1 base and 4 bases respectively, with 7 bases between them. As processed by the authors: How many nucleated cells were present was estimated from reference gene primer amplification. Generated by immunoSEQ multiplex PCR, the TCRdb table keeps only in-frame clones and is missing some. The DNA gave D and trimming, while V, J and clone size come from that table. The table shows under 300,000 clones, with under 85% occurring only once. This chain uses TRBV12-3 or TRBV12-4 with TRBJ1-2; D not resolved. Sequencing was performed on peripheral blood. The receptor's source is a woman between 40 and 50 years old with active or convalescent COVID-19. This CDR3 reads CASSLGGVYGYTF. CDR3 sequence (DNA): TGTGCCAGCAGTTTAGGCGGGGTCTATGGCTACACCTTC.